The 14 T cell receptor beta chains below come from one sample, sequenced in a study of cytomegalovirus exposure and HLA in healthy donors. PCR primers comprised 60 Vbeta and 13 Jbeta primers. Produced via immunoSEQ multiplex PCR; TCRdb's table is partial and in-frame only. The sample consists of approximately 40,000 clones, about 66% of them appearing once. The sequencing input was PBMCs. These receptors originate from a man aged 45-65 years in good health and CMV-seropositive.

The chain links TRBV7-6 to TRBJ1-2; 8 bases are shared with TRBD1. The CDR3 consists of 15 residues. Per the germline V gene, CDR1 is SGHVS and CDR2 is FNYEAQ. V was pared by 4 bases and J by 0 bases, with 4 bases of the junction left unmatched. This chain's CDR3 is CASSYRQGPNYGYTF. CDR3 sequence (DNA): TGTGCCAGCAGCTACCGACAGGGGCCTAACTATGGCTACACCTTC.

The chain couples TRBV7-2 to TRBJ2-1, with a tentative D call TRBD2 (6 bases). The length of the CDR3 is 14 residues. V was clipped by 5 bases and J by 4 bases, with 12 bases between them. CDR1 SGHTA and CDR2 FQGNSA come from the germline V gene. The CDR3 loop is CASSLYGTYNEQFF. In nucleotides, the CDR3 is TGTGCCAGCAGCCTCTACGGGACTTACAATGAGCAGTTCTTC.

This clone was detected only once. This sequence joins TRBV28 and TRBJ1-1; tentatively, D is TRBD1 (5 bases). Trimming shortened V by 3 bases and J by 10 bases, and 15 bases separated the two germline ends. The CDR3 totals 13 residues. Germline values: CDR1 MDHEN, CDR2 SYDVKM. CDR3 in amino acids: CASSLRAPGGAFF. CDR3 bases: TGTGCCAGCAGTTTGAGGGCGCCGGGGGGAGCTTTCTTT.

The chain combines TRBV6-5 with TRBJ2-1; D gene unclear. The V and J ends lost 10 bases and 6 bases respectively, with 22 bases between them. From germline, CDR1 is MNHEY and CDR2 SVGAGI. The CDR3 is made up of 15 amino acids. The chain's CDR3 is CATSLSPGVFNEQFF. The CDR3 region has the DNA TGTGCCACCTCCCTCTCCCCGGGTGTGTTCAATGAGCAGTTCTTC.

V usage is TRBV18 and J usage is TRBJ1-2, with 9 bases aligning to TRBD1. Germline V lookup: CDR1 KGHSH, CDR2 LQKENI. V was clipped by 3 bases and J by 2 bases; unmatched bases: 4. The CDR3 has 15 residues. The CDR3 spells CASSPRQGDNYGYTF. CDR3 DNA sequence: TGTGCCAGCTCACCCCGACAGGGGGACAACTATGGCTACACCTTC.

The rearrangement uses TRBV5-1 and TRBJ1-1, with 10 bases that match TRBD1. The V and J ends lost 3 bases and 1 base, in that order; junction bases with no gene match: 6. The CDR3 length is 16 residues. Germline CDR1 reads SGHRS; CDR2 reads YFSETQ. CDR3 sequence reads: CASSSGTGVPNTEAFF. The CDR3, as DNA: TGCGCCAGCAGCTCCGGGACAGGGGTTCCGAACACTGAAGCTTTCTTT.

V usage is TRBV30 and J usage is TRBJ1-2; no clear D. Germline CDR1 and CDR2: GTSNPN and SVGIG (reference sequence). CDR3 length: 14 amino acids. Trimming removed 1 base at V and 5 bases at J, with 14 bases between. The CDR3 here is CAWSGLDGGYGYTF. The DNA for the CDR3 is TGTGCCTGGAGTGGACTGGACGGAGGGTATGGCTACACCTTC. The entire variable domain, with the rest obtained from reference TRBV30 and TRBJ1-2, is as follows: SQTIHQWPATLVQPVGSPLSLECTVEGTSNPNLYWYRQAAGRGLQLLFYSVGIGQISSEVPQNLSASRPQDRQFILSSKKLLLSDSGFYLCAWSGLDGGYGYTFGSGTRLTVV.

The J gene is TRBJ1-2, the V gene TRBV5-1, with D maybe TRBD1 (6 bases). Looked up from germline, CDR1 is SGHRS and CDR2 is YFSETQ. The CDR3 covers 13 residues. Trimming took 0 bases from V and 7 from J, leaving 10 bases between them. The CDR3 DNA reads TGCGCCAGCAGCTTGGGAACAGGGTTTGGCTACACCTTC. It translates to CASSLGTGFGYTF.

The rearrangement uses TRBV7-9 and TRBJ1-6; D not resolved. CDR1 and CDR2 from the germline V gene are SEHNR and FQNEAQ (reference sequence). The V end lost 5 bases, the J end lost 5 bases, and 16 bases lay between the germline ends. The CDR3 has 16 residues. CDR3 sequence: CASSDPGRGDNSPLHF. CDR3 in DNA: TGTGCCAGCAGCGACCCCGGCCGAGGTGATAATTCACCCCTCCACTTT. Full variable domain (outside the CDR3, taken from reference TRBV7-9 and TRBJ1-6): DTGVSQNPRHKITKRGQNVTFRCDPISEHNRLYWYRQTLGQGPEFLTYFQNEAQLEKSRLLSDRFSAERPKGSFSTLEIQRTEQGDSAMYLCASSDPGRGDNSPLHFGNGTRLTVT.

The chain combines TRBV2 with TRBJ1-1, with 8 bases lining up with TRBD1. The CDR3 runs to 14 residues. CDR1 is SNHLY and CDR2 is FYNNEI in the germline V gene. V trimming: 6 bases; J trimming: 5 bases; junction bases outside the gene matches: 8. The CDR3 here is CASRRTGGGTEAFF. As DNA, the CDR3 is TGTGCCAGCAGAAGAACAGGGGGGGGAACTGAAGCTTTCTTT.

This clone appeared a few times. The genes are TRBV16 and TRBJ2-1; possible D gene TRBD2, 5 bases. Per the germline V gene, CDR1 is KGHSY and CDR2 is FQNENV. The CDR3 length is 12 residues. The V end was cut by 0 bases, the J end by 9 bases, with 6 bases between. CDR3 in DNA: TGTGCCAGCAGCCAATCAGGAGGTGAGCAGTTCTTC. The encoded protein is CASSQSGGEQFF.

This clone has just one count. This chain joins TRBV29-1 and TRBJ2-7; D might be TRBD1 (5 bases). There are 13 residues in the CDR3. Germline V gives CDR1 SQVTM, CDR2 ANQGSEA. V was trimmed by 4 bases and J by 6 bases, leaving 16 bases between them. CDR3 region: CSVAARVTGEQYF. The DNA of the CDR3 is TGCAGCGTTGCTGCCAGGGTGACGGGCGAGCAGTACTTC.

This clone was counted once. This chain connects TRBV2 to TRBJ2-3; 10 bases line up with TRBD1. The trim removed 6 bases at V and 4 bases at J, leaving 7 bases unmatched. This CDR3 comprises 15 residues. CDR1 SNHLY and CDR2 FYNNEI come from the germline V gene. In nucleotides, the CDR3 is TGTGCCAGCAGCGGGACAGGGGTTATGGCAGATACGCAGTATTTT. Translated: CASSGTGVMADTQYF.

The rearrangement joins TRBV19 to TRBJ2-2, with D possibly TRBD2 on 5 matching bases. The length of the CDR3 is 12 residues. The germline CDR1 and CDR2 sequences are LNHDA and SQIVND (reference sequence). CDR3 protein: CAAGLNTGELFF. CDR3 sequence (DNA): TGTGCAGCAGGACTCAACACCGGGGAGCTGTTTTTT.